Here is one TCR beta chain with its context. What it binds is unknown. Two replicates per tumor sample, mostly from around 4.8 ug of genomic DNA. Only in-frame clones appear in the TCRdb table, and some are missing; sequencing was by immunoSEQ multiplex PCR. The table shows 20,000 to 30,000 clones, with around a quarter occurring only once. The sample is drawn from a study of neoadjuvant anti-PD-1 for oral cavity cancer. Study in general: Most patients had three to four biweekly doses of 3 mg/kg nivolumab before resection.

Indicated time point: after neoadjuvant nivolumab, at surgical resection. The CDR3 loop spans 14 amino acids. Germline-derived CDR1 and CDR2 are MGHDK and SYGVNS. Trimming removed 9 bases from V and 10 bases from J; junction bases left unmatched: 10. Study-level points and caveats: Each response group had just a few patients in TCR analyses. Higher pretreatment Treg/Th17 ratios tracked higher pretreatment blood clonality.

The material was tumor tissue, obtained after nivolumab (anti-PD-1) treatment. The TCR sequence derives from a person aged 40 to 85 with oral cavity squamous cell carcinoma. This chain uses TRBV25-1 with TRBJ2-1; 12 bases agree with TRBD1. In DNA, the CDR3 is TGTGCCAGTTCCCCTGAGGGGACAGGGGGCGAGCAGTTCTTC. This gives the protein CASSPEGTGGEQFF.